What follows are 10 T cell receptor beta chains derived from one specimen sequenced in a study of Ad26.COV2.S vaccination and SARS-CoV-2 variants. The assay was immunoSEQ multiplex PCR, and TCRdb's table has in-frame clones only and misses some. There are more than 300,000 clones in the sample; around 83% occur only once, and roughly 2.1% lies in the top ten. The treatment here: over 15 received Ad26.COV2.S at low or high dose, single or two shots; several received placebo; per-sample allocation not given. Repertoires come from day 63 after the first vaccine or placebo injection. The sequences come from peripheral blood, collected in a trial of Ad26.COV2.S vaccine versus placebo. These receptor sequences come from a person aged 18-60 years who received the Ad26.COV2.S COVID-19 vaccine or a placebo.

V and J are TRBV24-1 and TRBJ2-5, with D tentatively TRBD2 (6 bases). The ends were cut back, 3 bases at V and 5 bases at J, with 6 bases in the middle. The CDR3 spans 12 residues. Germline lookup yields CDR1 KGHDR and CDR2 SFDVKD. The CDR3 DNA sequence: TGTGCCACCAGTGATGGAGGGGAGACCCAGTACTTC. Protein: CATSDGGETQYF.

The genes are TRBV5-1 and TRBJ1-6, with TRBD1 matching 7 bases. J was trimmed by 5 bases and V by 4 bases; bases with no gene match: 9. Germline CDR1 SGHRS, CDR2 YFSETQ. The CDR3 spans 16 residues. CDR3 sequence reads: CASSIGTASDNSPLHF. CDR3 coding DNA: TGCGCCAGCAGCATAGGGACAGCCAGCGATAATTCACCCCTCCACTTT. Together with reference TRBV5-1 and TRBJ1-6, the CDR3 gives the full variable domain: KAGVTQTPRYLIKTRGQQVTLSCSPISGHRSVSWYQQTPGQGLQFLFEYFSETQRNKGNFPGRFSGRQFSNSRSEMNVSTLELGDSALYLCASSIGTASDNSPLHFGNGTRLTVT.

The gene calls are TRBV3-1 (or the pseudogene TRBV3-2) and TRBJ1-1, with D unresolved. The CDR3 length is 15 residues. Germline V gene data show CDR1 as LGHDT and CDR2 as YNNKEL (reference sequence). The germline V and J ends were trimmed by 3 bases and 6 bases, with 17 bases remaining between them. The CDR3 loop reads CASSQVTVKSAEAFF. Here the CDR3 DNA reads TGTGCCAGCAGCCAGGTGACGGTTAAAAGCGCTGAAGCTTTCTTT.

This rearrangement joins TRBV9 to TRBJ2-3, with 9 bases identical to TRBD2. The CDR3 extends over 18 amino acids. Germline V gene lookup returns CDR1 SGDLS and CDR2 YYNGEE. The junction had 15 bases not matched to a gene; V was cut back by 0 bases and J by 7 bases. The chain's CDR3 is CASSVAGGAGGGRNTQYF. CDR3 nucleotides: TGTGCCAGCAGCGTAGCCGGCGGAGCGGGGGGTGGTAGGAATACGCAGTATTTT.

V is TRBV5-1 and J is TRBJ2-5; 7 nucleotides match TRBD1. CDR3 length: 16 amino acids. CDR1 is SGHRS, CDR2 YFSETQ, per germline. The junction had 12 bases not matched to a gene; V was cut back by 0 bases and J by 7 bases. The CDR3 protein is CASSLGWDSMAGTQYF. CDR3 bases: TGCGCCAGCAGCTTGGGGTGGGACAGCATGGCCGGGACCCAGTACTTC.

This clone has just one count. The rearrangement links TRBV5-6 to TRBJ2-2; D may be TRBD1 or TRBD2 (5 bases each). V was shortened by 0 bases and J by 5 bases, with 8 bases between the two germline ends. The CDR3 is made up of 14 amino acids. Per the germline V gene, CDR1 is SGHDT and CDR2 is YYEEEE. The CDR3 here is CASSLAWGTGELFF. The DNA for the CDR3 is TGTGCCAGCAGCTTGGCTTGGGGGACCGGGGAGCTGTTTTTT. The whole variable domain, filled in from reference TRBV5-6 and TRBJ2-2, reads DAGVTQSPTHLIKTRGQQVTLRCSPKSGHDTVSWYQQALGQGPQFIFQYYEEEERQRGNFPDRFSGHQFPNYSSELNVNALLLGDSALYLCASSLAWGTGELFFGEGSRLTVL.

This CDR3 reads CASSFSPSQAGNIQYF. CDR3 in DNA: TGCGCCAGCAGCTTTTCCCCATCCCAAGCGGGAAACATTCAGTACTTC. The J gene is TRBJ2-4, the V gene TRBV5-1; tentatively, D is TRBD2 (6 bases). Between the trimmed V and J ends, which lost 2 bases and 6 bases, there was a span of 18 bases. The CDR3 covers 16 residues. CDR1 SGHRS and CDR2 YFSETQ come from the germline V gene.

The chain carries TRBV7-2 and TRBJ2-5, with 10 bases matching TRBD1. There are 14 residues in the CDR3. V lost 6 bases to trimming and J lost 4 bases; unmatched junction nucleotides: 5. In germline, CDR1 is SGHTA, CDR2 FQGNSA. CDR3 nucleotides: TGTGCCAGCAGAAGACAGGGGGCTAGAGAGACCCAGTACTTC. Residues: CASRRQGARETQYF.

This chain joins TRBV7-2 and TRBJ1-1, with TRBD1 matching over 7 bases. After removal of 1 base from V and 5 bases from J, the junction contained 4 bases not matched to a gene. CDR1 is SGHTA and CDR2 is FQGNSA in the germline V gene. The CDR3 runs to 14 residues. The CDR3 DNA reads TGTGCCAGCAGCTTAGAAAGGGGGCGAACTGAAGCTTTCTTT. Translating it yields CASSLERGRTEAFF.

J is TRBJ1-1 and V is TRBV18; 8 bases are shared with TRBD1. The CDR3 is 17 residues long. V lost 3 bases to trimming and J lost 0 bases; unmatched junction nucleotides: 9. Germline V CDR1 and CDR2: KGHSH, LQKENI. CDR3 DNA sequence: TGTGCCAGCTCACCCCGGGACAGGAGAACAATGAACACTGAAGCTTTCTTT. This gives the protein CASSPRDRRTMNTEAFF.